Below are 32 T cell receptor beta chains sequenced from a single sample in a study of shared clonotypes between healthy human individuals. Only in-frame clones appear in the TCRdb table, and some are missing; sequencing was by immunoSEQ multiplex PCR. This sample yields 730,000 or so clones, of which about three quarters are seen a single time; 1.8% belongs to the top ten. The specimen sequenced was memory CD4+ T cells sorted from blood. The subset denotes: CD45RA-negative fraction. These TCRs come from a young woman in good health.

The chain couples TRBV11-2 to TRBJ2-5; D might be TRBD2 (6 bases). Germline V gives CDR1 SGHAT, CDR2 FQNNGV. V dropped 5 bases and J dropped 5 bases, with 15 bases sitting between them. The CDR3 loop spans 14 amino acids. The CDR3 region has the DNA TGTGCCAGCAGCCTGGGACTTCAAGGGGAGACCCAGTACTTC. It is translated as CASSLGLQGETQYF.

The chain has TRBV11-3 and TRBJ1-1; unclear D gene. The germline gives CDR1 SGHNT, CDR2 YENEEA. V lost 2 bases and J lost 3, with 7 bases in between. The CDR3 loop spans 13 amino acids. CDR3 coding DNA: TGTGCCAGCAGCTTAAGCAGGTACACTGAAGCTTTCTTT. This sequence encodes CASSLSRYTEAFF.

The DNA for the CDR3 is TGTGCCAGCAGGCAGAACACTGAAGCTTTCTTT. The encoded protein is CASRQNTEAFF. V gene TRBV28 combines with J gene TRBJ1-1; D gene unclear. The V end was cut by 6 bases, the J end by 1 base, with 3 bases between. Germline assignment: CDR1 MDHEN and CDR2 SYDVKM. This CDR3 spans 11 amino acids.

The chain's CDR3 is CASSARTGAYNEQFF. The CDR3 DNA reads TGTGCCAGCAGCGCCCGGACAGGCGCCTACAATGAGCAGTTCTTC. The J gene is TRBJ2-1, the V gene TRBV28, with 7 nucleotides matching TRBD1. The CDR3 is 15 residues long. The V segment lost 6 bases and the J segment 2 bases; nucleotides outside the gene matches: 7. CDR1 MDHEN and CDR2 SYDVKM come from the germline V gene.

This clone was seen more than once but under ten times. The V and J genes are TRBV5-5 and TRBJ2-3; 12 bases align to TRBD2. Unmatched junction bases numbered 4, after V lost 7 bases and J lost 4 bases. CDR1 is SGHKS and CDR2 is YYEKEE in the germline V gene (reference sequence). The CDR3 has 14 residues. This CDR3 reads CASAGLAGADTQYF. Here the CDR3 DNA reads TGTGCCAGCGCGGGACTAGCGGGCGCAGATACGCAGTATTTT.

The chain combines TRBV19 with TRBJ2-7; D perhaps matches TRBD2 (6 bases). This CDR3 spans 17 amino acids. V was cut by 4 bases and J by 2 bases, with 21 bases left in between. Germline assignment: CDR1 LNHDA and CDR2 SQIVND (reference sequence). CDR3 sequence: CASSKTAGSSGAYEQYF. The CDR3 DNA follows: TGTGCCAGTAGTAAGACGGCGGGATCATCCGGCGCCTACGAGCAGTACTTC.

The rearrangement uses TRBV28 and TRBJ2-3, with D perhaps TRBD2 (6 bases). The V end lost 8 bases, the J end lost 0 bases, and 18 bases lay between the germline ends. The V gene's germline CDR1 is MDHEN and CDR2 SYDVKM. This CDR3 contains 16 residues. The CDR3 spells CASPPAGQVSTDTQYF. The DNA of the CDR3 is TGTGCCAGCCCACCGGCGGGGCAGGTTAGCACAGATACGCAGTATTTT.

This chain connects TRBV14 to TRBJ1-1; D gene uncertain. Germline loops: CDR1 SGHDN, CDR2 FVKESK. This CDR3 is built from 14 residues. The V and J ends lost 1 base and 1 base respectively, with 7 bases between them. The CDR3, as DNA: TGTGCCAGCAGCCAAGGGTTTGCGAACACTGAAGCTTTCTTT. The encoded protein is CASSQGFANTEAFF.

The chain couples TRBV4-1 to TRBJ2-3; 13 bases are a match to TRBD2. Per the germline V gene, CDR1 is MGHRA and CDR2 is YSYEKL. J gave up 4 bases and V 2 bases, and 9 bases lay outside the gene matches. The length of the CDR3 is 18 residues. In DNA form, the CDR3 reads TGCGCCAGCAGCCAAACAAGACTAGCGGGAGGATCTTCAGATACGCAGTATTTT. It translates to CASSQTRLAGGSSDTQYF.

The CDR3 spells CASSWTSGNYEQYF. CDR3 sequence (DNA): TGTGCCAGCAGCTGGACTAGCGGTAACTACGAGCAGTACTTC. This sequence joins TRBV7-3 and TRBJ2-7; 10 nucleotides align to TRBD2. This CDR3 has 14 amino acids. The ends lost 4 bases at V and 3 bases at J; junction bases unmatched: 3. From germline, CDR1 is SGHTA and CDR2 FQGTGA.

This clone occurred once. The chain has TRBV27 and TRBJ2-7; 8 bases align to TRBD2. Germline V lookup: CDR1 MNHEY, CDR2 SMNVEV (reference sequence). CDR3 size: 14 residues. Trimming took 6 bases from V and 1 from J; bases not matched to a gene: 5. CDR3: CASSPGLGSYEQYF. The CDR3 DNA is TGTGCCAGCAGCCCGGGACTAGGGTCCTACGAGCAGTACTTC.

V and J are TRBV7-2 and TRBJ1-2; no clear D. Germline values: CDR1 SGHTA, CDR2 FQGNSA. This CDR3 is built from 16 residues. Trimming left V 1 base short and J 3 bases short, with 15 bases between. This CDR3 reads CASSLVLTGQDYGYTF. The CDR3 DNA is TGTGCCAGCAGCTTAGTATTAACGGGCCAGGACTATGGCTACACCTTC.

This clone appeared a single time. The chain combines TRBV28 with TRBJ1-1; 7 nucleotides line up with TRBD1. Germline V lookup: CDR1 MDHEN, CDR2 SYDVKM. Losses at the gene ends were 8 bases for V and 0 bases for J; bases not matched to a gene: 15. This CDR3 comprises 17 residues. CDR3 amino acids: CASLIYSRGGLNTEAFF. The CDR3 DNA reads TGTGCCAGCCTTATATACTCCAGGGGGGGCCTGAACACTGAAGCTTTCTTT.

To note about this clone: A read error may be the cause here, since a much bigger clone is one base away. The V gene is TRBV2, the J gene TRBJ2-2; 8 bases line up with TRBD2. After removal of 6 bases from V and 6 bases from J, the junction contained 9 bases not matched to a gene. The CDR3 length is 15 residues. Germline CDR1 and CDR2: SNHLY and FYNNEI. CDR3 residues: CASRPGGGNAGELFF. As DNA, the CDR3 is TGTGCCAGCAGGCCCGGGGGGGGTAACGCCGGGGAGCTGTTTTTT. Variable domain in full (rest from reference TRBV2 and TRBJ2-2): EPEVTQTPSHQVTQMGQEVILRCVPISNHLYFYWYRQILGQKVEFLVSFYNNEISEKSEIFDDQFSVERPDGSNFTLKIRSTKLEDSAMYFCASRPGGGNAGELFFGEGSRLTVL.

The rearrangement joins TRBV14 to TRBJ2-3; D is perhaps TRBD2 (6 bases). This CDR3 comprises 13 residues. The germline gives CDR1 SGHDN, CDR2 FVKESK. V lost 2 bases and J 4 bases, leaving 7 bases between the germline ends. The DNA of the CDR3 is TGTGCCAGCAGCCAACGGAGGGCAGATACGCAGTATTTT. Its translation: CASSQRRADTQYF. Together with reference TRBV14 and TRBJ2-3, the CDR3 gives the full variable domain: EAGVTQFPSHSVIEKGQTVTLRCDPISGHDNLYWYRRVMGKEIKFLLHFVKESKQDESGMPNNRFLAERTGGTYSTLKVQPAELEDSGVYFCASSQRRADTQYFGPGTRLTVL.

This chain links TRBV2 with TRBJ2-1; the match to TRBD2 covers 10 bases. J lost 10 bases, V lost 6 bases, and 15 bases had no gene match. Germline CDR1 SNHLY, CDR2 FYNNEI. The CDR3 loop spans 16 amino acids. CDR3 in amino acids: CASRLRTSGRPPEQFF. CDR3 DNA: TGTGCCAGCAGGCTCCGGACTAGCGGACGCCCCCCGGAGCAGTTCTTC.

This clone was detected ten times or more. This sequence joins TRBV2 and TRBJ1-1; D gene uncertain. The CDR3 totals 12 residues. V lost 6 bases and J lost 3, with 8 bases in between. Germline CDR1 is SNHLY and CDR2 is FYNNEI. For the CDR3, the DNA is TGTGCCAGCAGCCAGGATTACACTGAAGCTTTCTTT. As protein: CASSQDYTEAFF.

This sequence joins TRBV5-1 and TRBJ2-3; D uncertain. The CDR3 runs to 14 residues. V gave up 3 bases and J gave up 1 base, with 9 bases separating them. CDR1 is SGHRS and CDR2 is YFSETQ in the germline V gene. CDR3 DNA sequence: TGCGCCAGCAGCTGGAACGACGGCACAGATACGCAGTATTTT. Protein product: CASSWNDGTDTQYF.

V usage is TRBV7-2 and J usage is TRBJ2-1, with 8 bases aligning to TRBD2. The CDR3 totals 15 residues. The J segment lost 5 bases and the V segment lost 2 bases, leaving 5 bases of the junction unmatched. Germline V gene data show CDR1 as SGHTA and CDR2 as FQGNSA. This CDR3 reads CASSLTSGSNNEQFF. DNA of the CDR3: TGTGCCAGCAGCTTAACTAGCGGTAGTAACAATGAGCAGTTCTTC.

This clone was counted only a few times. The rearrangement joins TRBV28 to TRBJ1-4; 10 bases line up with TRBD1. J gave up 8 bases and V 4 bases, and 7 bases lay outside the gene matches. The CDR3 consists of 15 residues. The germline V gene has CDR1 MDHEN and CDR2 SYDVKM. CDR3 amino acids: CASSSPGQGKEKLFF. CDR3 bases: TGTGCCAGCAGTTCCCCGGGACAGGGGAAAGAAAAACTGTTTTTT.

This clone showed up many times. The rearrangement joins TRBV29-1 to TRBJ2-1; D not resolved. Per germline, CDR1 SQVTM and CDR2 ANQGSEA. This CDR3 has 11 amino acids. The germline V and J ends were trimmed by 7 bases and 10 bases, with 14 bases remaining between them. CDR3 residues: CSASDNREQFF. DNA for the CDR3: TGCAGCGCCAGTGACAATCGCGAGCAGTTCTTC.

A note on this clone: One end of the junction is discordant with germline, which a read error may explain. The chain combines TRBV6-6 with TRBJ2-1; D is possibly TRBD1 or TRBD2 (5 bases each). Germline CDR1 MNHNY, CDR2 SVGAGI (reference sequence). This CDR3 spans 15 amino acids. CDR3 sequence (DNA): TGTGCCAGCAGTTACTCGACCCTGGGTGACCGGGGCTGGATCTTC. Translated: CASSYSTLGDRGWIF.

The CDR3 loop is CASSADRGQPQHF. The CDR3 DNA follows: TGTGCCAGCAGTGCGGACAGGGGCCAGCCCCAGCATTTT. The V call is TRBV6-5, the J call TRBJ1-5, with TRBD1 matching 9 bases. The CDR3 covers 13 residues. Germline trimming cut 5 bases from V and 7 bases from J; bases unmatched to any gene: 3. Germline CDR1 is MNHEY and CDR2 is SVGAGI.

This clone was picked up one time. The chain combines TRBV7-8 with TRBJ2-6; 7 nucleotides align to TRBD1. After removal of 5 bases from V and 0 bases from J, the junction contained 7 bases not matched to a gene. Germline V gene sequence: CDR1 SGHVS, CDR2 FQNEAQ. The CDR3 is 17 residues long. The CDR3 DNA is TGTGCCAGCAGCCTGACAGGGTCCTACTCTGGGGCCAACGTCCTGACTTTC. It encodes CASSLTGSYSGANVLTF.

This chain joins TRBV2 and TRBJ2-6; D remains unclear. The CDR3 is made up of 14 amino acids. The ends were cut back, 0 bases at V and 3 bases at J, with 3 bases in the middle. Per germline, CDR1 SNHLY and CDR2 FYNNEI. The CDR3 nucleotides are TGTGCCAGCAGTGAAGCGCGTGGGGCCAACGTCCTGACTTTC. Encoded protein: CASSEARGANVLTF.

This clone was detected a few times. V gene TRBV28 combines with J gene TRBJ1-4, with 7 bases lining up with TRBD1. After removal of 6 bases from V and 4 bases from J, the junction contained 5 bases not matched to a gene. Germline V gene sequence: CDR1 MDHEN, CDR2 SYDVKM. The CDR3 has 14 residues. The CDR3 loop reads CASREGAFNEKLFF. The CDR3 bases are TGTGCCAGCAGGGAGGGGGCCTTTAATGAAAAACTGTTTTTT.

The rearrangement joins TRBV6-5 to TRBJ1-3; D is undetermined. Germline V gene sequence: CDR1 MNHEY, CDR2 SVGAGI. Trimming cost V 2 bases and J 0 bases, with 8 bases left between them. The CDR3 covers 15 residues. This CDR3 reads CASSYRRTSGNTIYF. The CDR3 region has the DNA TGTGCCAGCAGTTACCGGCGGACCTCTGGAAACACCATATATTTT.

The chain couples TRBV18 to TRBJ1-1; 8 bases line up with TRBD1. The CDR3 sequence is 14 residues long. Unmatched junction bases numbered 3, after V lost 2 bases and J lost 4 bases. The germline V gene has CDR1 KGHSH and CDR2 LQKENI. CDR3 in DNA: TGTGCCAGCTCACCAGCGGGGACAGGCACTGAAGCTTTCTTT. Protein product: CASSPAGTGTEAFF. The complete variable domain, with remaining parts taken from reference TRBV18 and TRBJ1-1, reads NAGVMQNPRHLVRRRGQEARLRCSPMKGHSHVYWYRQLPEEGLKFMVYLQKENIIDESGMPKERFSAEFPKEGPSILRIQQVVRGDSAAYFCASSPAGTGTEAFFGQGTRLTVV.

J is TRBJ2-7 and V is TRBV4-2; D may be TRBD1 or TRBD2 (5 bases each). This CDR3 spans 15 amino acids. Germline lookup yields CDR1 LGHNA and CDR2 YNFKEQ. Trimming pared 0 bases from V and 4 bases from J, leaving 13 bases between. In DNA form, the CDR3 reads TGTGCCAGCAGCCAAGAGGGACGGTTTTATTACGAGCAGTACTTC. Amino acid sequence: CASSQEGRFYYEQYF.

The rearrangement links TRBV21-1 to TRBJ2-5; TRBD1, the table's D call, was not compared with the DNA. TRBV21-1 is marked as a pseudogene. The CDR3 has 11 amino acids. CDR3 DNA: TGTGCCAGCAGCAAACGGGCAGGGGAGTACTTC. It translates to CASSKRAGEYF.

In DNA, the CDR3 is TGTGCCAGCAGTCTAAGACTAGCGGGAAAGACCCAGTACTTC. This sequence encodes CASSLRLAGKTQYF. The rearrangement links TRBV28 to TRBJ2-5; 11 positions match TRBD2. The J segment lost 6 bases and the V segment lost 5 bases, leaving 5 bases of the junction unmatched. The CDR3 loop spans 14 amino acids. Germline CDR1 and CDR2: MDHEN and SYDVKM.

V is TRBV27 and J is TRBJ2-2, with D uncertain. From germline, CDR1 is MNHEY and CDR2 SMNVEV (reference sequence). Trimming shortened V by 7 bases and J by 0 bases, and 21 bases separated the two germline ends. This CDR3 has 18 amino acids. CDR3 sequence: CASTQNYLTSTNTGELFF. CDR3 coding DNA: TGTGCCAGCACACAGAACTACCTTACCTCCACGAACACCGGGGAGCTGTTTTTT.